The 2 T cell receptor beta chains listed next were all sequenced from one sample in a study of T cells after yellow fever vaccination. MiXCR, run by TCRdb on the 5' RACE reads, gives a single entry per CDR3 protein. In the table there are hundreds of thousands of distinct CDR3 sequences, roughly 3.9% of which are singletons. Source: PBMCs, taken 5 days after the yellow fever booster vaccination. All receptors come from a man between 18 and 29 years old who received the YFV17D yellow fever vaccine.

This clonotype has at least ten counts. The CDR3: CASSPLGEIYEQYF. DNA of the CDR3: TGTGCCAGCAGCCCCCTGGGGGAGATCTACGAGCAGTACTTC. The chain is built from TRBV3-1 and TRBJ2-7; possibly TRBD1 or TRBD2 for D (5 bases each). Germline values: CDR1 LGHDT, CDR2 YNNKEL (reference sequence). This CDR3 is built from 14 residues. V lost 4 bases, J lost 3 bases, and 13 bases lay in between.

This clonotype appeared many times. The CDR3 sequence is CASSFGQSGEKLFF. CDR3 in DNA: TGTGCCAGCAGCTTCGGACAGTCAGGGGAAAAACTGTTTTTT. This rearrangement joins TRBV7-2 to TRBJ1-4, with D possibly matching TRBD1 (6 bases). Trimming removed 3 bases from V and 8 bases from J, with 13 bases in between. This CDR3 spans 14 amino acids. Germline V gene lookup returns CDR1 SGHTA and CDR2 FQGNSA.